The 8 T cell receptor beta chains reported below all come from one sample, sequenced in a study of T cell responses to AZD1222 COVID-19 vaccine. The data were produced by immunoSEQ multiplex PCR, yet TCRdb's version contains in-frame clones alone and is incomplete. The sample has 95,000 to 110,000 clones, approximately 89% seen once. The material was peripheral blood, obtained on day 0 of AZD1222 vaccination. These receptor sequences come from an adult in good health.

The chain has TRBV7-2 and TRBJ2-1; TRBD2 matches 9 bases. This CDR3 has 19 residues. Germline loops: CDR1 SGHTA, CDR2 FQGNSA. With 0 bases clipped from V and 12 bases from J, the junction kept 21 bases outside the gene matches. In DNA, the CDR3 is TGTGCCAGCAGCTTAGCGGGGGGACTAGCTCCAGCCGCCATCCTAAGGCAGTTCTTC. Translated, it gives CASSLAGGLAPAAILRQFF.

This clone was observed a single time. The genes are TRBV9 and TRBJ2-5, with D possibly being TRBD2 (6 bases). Per the germline V gene, CDR1 is SGDLS and CDR2 is YYNGEE. The CDR3 is made up of 13 amino acids. Trimming pared 0 bases from V and 9 bases from J, leaving 12 bases between. The CDR3 is CASSVGDFGAQYF. The CDR3 nucleotides read TGTGCCAGCAGCGTAGGGGACTTCGGGGCCCAGTACTTC.

The chain couples TRBV18 to TRBJ1-3; 7 nucleotides match TRBD1. The J segment lost 0 bases and the V segment lost 1 base, leaving 3 bases of the junction unmatched. This CDR3 comprises 16 residues. Germline CDR1 and CDR2: KGHSH and LQKENI. CDR3 residues: CASSPQGQFSGNTIYF. CDR3 nucleotide sequence: TGTGCCAGCTCACCACAGGGACAGTTCTCTGGAAACACCATATATTTT.

The sample holds many counts of this clone. This chain joins TRBV18 and TRBJ1-2; D perhaps matches TRBD1 (6 bases). This CDR3 has 14 residues. V was shortened by 3 bases and J by 4 bases, with 12 bases between the two germline ends. From germline, CDR1 is KGHSH and CDR2 LQKENI. For the CDR3, the DNA is TGTGCCAGCTCACCCGCGCAGGGGAGCTATGGCTACACCTTC. This translates into CASSPAQGSYGYTF.

V usage is TRBV3-1 (or the pseudogene TRBV3-2) and J usage is TRBJ2-5; TRBD2 agrees at 11 bases. CDR3 length: 16 amino acids. V lost 4 bases and J lost 2; bases outside the gene matches: 6. Germline V gene sequence: CDR1 LGHDT, CDR2 YNNKEL (reference sequence). The CDR3 protein is CASSPRLAGIQETQYF. Here the CDR3 DNA reads TGTGCCAGCAGCCCCCGACTAGCGGGGATACAAGAGACCCAGTACTTC.

CDR3 sequence reads: CASSQGAAGSLNTEAFF. Here the CDR3 DNA reads TGCGCCAGCAGCCAGGGTGCTGCCGGGAGCCTGAACACTGAAGCTTTCTTT. The chain joins TRBV4-3 to TRBJ1-1; D not certain. CDR3 length: 17 residues. Looked up from germline, CDR1 is LGHNA and CDR2 is YSLEER. The V gene lost 3 bases and the J gene lost 0 bases, with 17 bases spanning the gap.

Of note for this clone: The junction does not match germline at one end; this may be a read error. CDR3 in amino acids: CATSLEGYHSSLHF. The CDR3 nucleotides read TGTGCCACAAGCCTTGAGGGGTATCATTCATCCCTCCACTTT. This sequence joins TRBV15 and TRBJ1-6, with D tentatively TRBD1 (5 bases). The CDR3 runs 14 residues. CDR1 LNHNV and CDR2 YYDKDF come from the germline V gene (reference sequence).

The chain uses TRBV5-1 and TRBJ2-7, with D perhaps matching TRBD1 (5 bases). Trimming cost V 0 bases and J 4 bases, with 11 bases left between them. The CDR3 contains 14 residues. Germline V gene lookup returns CDR1 SGHRS and CDR2 YFSETQ. CDR3 DNA: TGCGCCAGCAGCTTGGTTCAGGGTGGGTACGAGCAGTACTTC. Residues: CASSLVQGGYEQYF.